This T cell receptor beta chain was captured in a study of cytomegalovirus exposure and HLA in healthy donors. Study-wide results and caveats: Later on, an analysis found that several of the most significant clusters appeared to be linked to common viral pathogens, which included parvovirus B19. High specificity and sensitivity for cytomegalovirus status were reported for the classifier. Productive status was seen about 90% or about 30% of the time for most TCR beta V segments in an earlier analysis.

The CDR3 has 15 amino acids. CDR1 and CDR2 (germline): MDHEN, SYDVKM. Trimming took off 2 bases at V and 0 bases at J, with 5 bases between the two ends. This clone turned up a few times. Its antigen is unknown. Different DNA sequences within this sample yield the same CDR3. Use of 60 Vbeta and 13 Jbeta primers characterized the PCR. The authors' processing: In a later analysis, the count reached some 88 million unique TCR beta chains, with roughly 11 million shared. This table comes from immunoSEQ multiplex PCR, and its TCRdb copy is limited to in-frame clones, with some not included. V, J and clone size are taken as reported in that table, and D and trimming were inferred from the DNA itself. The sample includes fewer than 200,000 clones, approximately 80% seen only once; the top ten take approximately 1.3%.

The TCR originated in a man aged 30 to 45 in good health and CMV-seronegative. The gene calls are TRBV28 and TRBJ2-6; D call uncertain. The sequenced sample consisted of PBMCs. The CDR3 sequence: CASSLDSSGANVLTF. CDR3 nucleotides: TGTGCCAGCAGTTTAGATAGCTCTGGGGCCAACGTCCTGACTTTC.